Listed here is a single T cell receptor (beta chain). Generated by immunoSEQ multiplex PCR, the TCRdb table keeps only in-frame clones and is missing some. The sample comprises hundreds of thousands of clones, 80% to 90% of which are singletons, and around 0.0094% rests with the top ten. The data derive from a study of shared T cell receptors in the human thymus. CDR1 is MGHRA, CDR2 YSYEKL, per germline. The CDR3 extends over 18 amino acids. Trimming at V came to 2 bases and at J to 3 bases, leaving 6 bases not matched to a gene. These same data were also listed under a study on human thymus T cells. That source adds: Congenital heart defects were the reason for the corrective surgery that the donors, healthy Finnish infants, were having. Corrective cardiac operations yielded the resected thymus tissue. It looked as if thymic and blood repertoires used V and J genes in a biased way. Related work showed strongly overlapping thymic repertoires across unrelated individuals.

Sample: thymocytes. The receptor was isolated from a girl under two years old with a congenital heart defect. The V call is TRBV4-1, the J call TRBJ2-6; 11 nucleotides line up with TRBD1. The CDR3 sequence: CASSQRDRGWGGANVLTF. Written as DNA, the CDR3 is TGCGCCAGCAGCCAACGGGACAGGGGGTGGGGTGGGGCCAACGTCCTGACTTTC.